Given below is one T cell receptor beta chain in context. These data originate in a study of blood T cell repertoires in COVID-19. The ends lost 6 bases at V and 4 bases at J; junction bases unmatched: 4. The CDR3 consists of 13 residues. Original analysis: The authors estimated nucleated cell counts from reference gene primer amplification. Profiled with immunoSEQ multiplex PCR; TCRdb holds only in-frame clones, not every one. That table gives V, J and clone size, and the DNA gave D and trimming. Of a few hundred thousand clones listed, around 90% are singletons. The origin of this receptor is a young man who had recovered from COVID-19. The sample taken for sequencing was peripheral blood. The chain is built from TRBV12-3 or TRBV12-4 and TRBJ1-2; TRBD1 aligns across 8 bases. DNA for the CDR3: TGTGCCAGCAGACGGACAGGGAGCTATGGCTACACCTTC. This sequence encodes CASRRTGSYGYTF.